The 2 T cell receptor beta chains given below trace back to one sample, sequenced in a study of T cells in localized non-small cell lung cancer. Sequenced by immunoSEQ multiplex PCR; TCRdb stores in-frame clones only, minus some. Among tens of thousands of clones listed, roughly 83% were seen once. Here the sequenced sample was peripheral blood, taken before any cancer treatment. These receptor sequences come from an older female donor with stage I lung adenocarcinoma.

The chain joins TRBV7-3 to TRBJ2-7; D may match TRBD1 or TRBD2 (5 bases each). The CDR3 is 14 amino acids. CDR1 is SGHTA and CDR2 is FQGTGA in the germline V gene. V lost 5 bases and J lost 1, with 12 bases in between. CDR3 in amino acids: CASSVGATSYEQYF. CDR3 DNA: TGTGCCAGCAGCGTCGGGGCTACTTCCTACGAGCAGTACTTC.

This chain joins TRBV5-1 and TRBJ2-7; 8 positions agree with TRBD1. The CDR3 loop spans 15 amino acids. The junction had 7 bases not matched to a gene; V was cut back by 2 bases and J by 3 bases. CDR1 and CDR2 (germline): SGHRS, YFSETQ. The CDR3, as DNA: TGCGCCAGCAGCTTCTTGGGACAGGCTGACTACGAGCAGTACTTC. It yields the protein CASSFLGQADYEQYF.